Presented here are 28 T cell receptor beta chains from one specimen sequenced in a study of blood T cell repertoires in COVID-19. Method: immunoSEQ multiplex PCR; TCRdb's copy keeps in-frame clones and lacks some. Counted here are around 460,000 clones, about 87% occurring once; the ten biggest clones make up roughly 0.78%. The sequenced material came from peripheral blood. The receptor set was obtained from a man aged 18 to 29 with COVID-19, enrolled during active disease.

V and J are TRBV11-2 and TRBJ2-7, with 9 bases identical to TRBD2. The CDR3 sequence is 13 residues long. Trimming took 3 bases from V and 7 from J; bases not matched to a gene: 4. Germline CDR1 and CDR2: SGHAT and FQNNGV. Here the CDR3 DNA reads TGTGCCAGCAGCTTTGCGGGAGGGGGGGAGCAGTACTTC. It specifies CASSFAGGGEQYF.

The chain combines TRBV4-1 with TRBJ2-3, with 11 bases matching TRBD2. Germline assignment: CDR1 MGHRA and CDR2 YSYEKL. V trimming: 1 base; J trimming: 6 bases; junction bases outside the gene matches: 9. The CDR3 totals 17 residues. The CDR3 region has the DNA TGCGCCAGCAGCCAAGGGCACCTAGCGGGGGGCTGGGATACGCAGTATTTT. This encodes CASSQGHLAGGWDTQYF.

In the case of this clone: Other DNA sequences from this sample encode an identical CDR3 as well. The chain combines TRBV7-3 with TRBJ2-2; TRBD1 is a possible D gene (6 bases). Looked up from germline, CDR1 is SGHTA and CDR2 is FQGTGA. CDR3 length: 15 residues. V shed 0 bases and J shed 3 bases, with 8 bases lying between them. CDR3 loop: CASSLTGGDTGELFF. DNA of the CDR3: TGTGCCAGCAGCTTAACAGGGGGAGACACCGGGGAGCTGTTTTTT. Supplemented by reference TRBV7-3 and TRBJ2-2, the full variable domain reads GAGVSQTPSNKVTEKGKYVELRCDPISGHTALYWYRQSLGQGPEFLIYFQGTGAADDSGLPNDRFFAVRPEGSVSTLKIQRTERGDSAVYLCASSLTGGDTGELFFGEGSRLTVL.

The chain uses TRBV27 and TRBJ2-3; D is uncertain. The CDR3 is 15 amino acids. V dropped 8 bases and J dropped 5 bases, with 20 bases sitting between them. Germline-derived CDR1 and CDR2 are MNHEY and SMNVEV (reference sequence). CDR3 DNA: TGTGCCAGCCGAGTCTGGGCCCTTTCGGTAGATACGCAGTATTTT. It is translated as CASRVWALSVDTQYF.

This clone was seen more than once but under ten times. The chain employs TRBV7-9 and TRBJ2-2, with 10 bases matching TRBD2. V lost 3 bases and J lost 0; bases outside the gene matches: 4. The CDR3 is 17 amino acids. Germline CDR1 is SEHNR and CDR2 is FQNEAQ (reference sequence). As DNA, the CDR3 is TGTGCCAGCAGCTTTATACTAGCGGGAACGAACACCGGGGAGCTGTTTTTT. Amino acids: CASSFILAGTNTGELFF.

The chain has TRBV6-5 and TRBJ1-3, with TRBD1 identical over 8 bases. This CDR3 is 15 amino acids long. V was clipped by 6 bases and J by 3 bases; unmatched bases: 7. Germline V lookup: CDR1 MNHEY, CDR2 SVGAGI. The CDR3 bases are TGTGCCAGCAGCCGACAGGGGAAAGGTGGAAACACCATATATTTT. Translating it yields CASSRQGKGGNTIYF.

This clone has just one count. The chain recombines TRBV6-5 with TRBJ2-3; weak D call: TRBD1 (6 bases). Trimming removed 7 bases at V and 4 bases at J, with 18 bases between. CDR1 MNHEY and CDR2 SVGAGI come from the germline V gene. The CDR3 has 15 amino acids. The CDR3, as DNA: TGTGCCAGCAAAATAGGGACACTCGTGGCAGATACGCAGTATTTT. Translated, it gives CASKIGTLVADTQYF.

The chain links TRBV2 to TRBJ2-1, with TRBD1 as a possible D gene (6 bases). Trimming took 6 bases from V and 0 from J, leaving 12 bases between them. Per the germline V gene, CDR1 is SNHLY and CDR2 is FYNNEI. The CDR3 totals 15 residues. As DNA, the CDR3 is TGTGCCAGCAGAGCCACAGGGAGCTCCTACAATGAGCAGTTCTTC. It codes for CASRATGSSYNEQFF.

At least ten counts were recorded for this clone. V usage is TRBV2 and J usage is TRBJ2-2; 7 positions match TRBD1. The CDR3 consists of 16 residues. Per the germline V gene, CDR1 is SNHLY and CDR2 is FYNNEI. The V segment lost 6 bases and the J segment 0 bases; nucleotides outside the gene matches: 7. The CDR3 sequence is CASSPTGAPNTGELFF. In DNA, the CDR3 is TGTGCCAGCAGCCCTACAGGGGCCCCGAACACCGGGGAGCTGTTTTTT.

The rearrangement uses TRBV27 and TRBJ2-3; 11 bases are shared with TRBD2. J was trimmed by 4 bases and V by 2 bases; bases with no gene match: 8. Germline assignment: CDR1 MNHEY and CDR2 SMNVEV (reference sequence). This CDR3 spans 17 amino acids. The DNA for the CDR3 is TGTGCCAGCAGTTTACCTTCCCTAGCGGGAGGAGCAGATACGCAGTATTTT. Its translation: CASSLPSLAGGADTQYF.

This rearrangement joins TRBV6-1 to TRBJ2-1, with TRBD2 identical over 8 bases. The germline V gene has CDR1 MNHNS and CDR2 SASEGT. Trimming removed 1 base from V and 9 bases from J; junction bases left unmatched: 11. There are 16 residues in the CDR3. Here the CDR3 DNA reads TGTGCCAGCAGTGAAGTATTGGGGCTAGCGGGCCGTGAGCAGTTCTTC. Protein: CASSEVLGLAGREQFF.

This clone was picked up one time. The gene calls are TRBV14 and TRBJ2-3; 9 bases fit TRBD2. V shed 3 bases, J shed 3 bases, and the junction held 1 base outside the gene matches. The CDR3 runs to 14 residues. Germline V gene sequence: CDR1 SGHDN, CDR2 FVKESK. The CDR3 protein is CASSQGLATDTQYF. CDR3 bases: TGTGCCAGCAGCCAGGGACTAGCAACAGATACGCAGTATTTT.

This chain connects TRBV5-1 to TRBJ2-5; TRBD1 aligns across 11 bases. V shed 5 bases, J shed 5 bases, and the junction held 8 bases outside the gene matches. Looked up from germline, CDR1 is SGHRS and CDR2 is YFSETQ. This CDR3 has 15 residues. The CDR3 bases are TGCGCCAGCAGTGTGTCGGACAGGGGGCGCGAGACCCAGTACTTC. Translated: CASSVSDRGRETQYF.

The chain combines TRBV2 with TRBJ2-1, with D possibly TRBD1 on 6 matching bases. Per germline, CDR1 SNHLY and CDR2 FYNNEI. The CDR3 runs to 16 residues. Trimming took 1 base from V and 4 from J, leaving 14 bases between them. DNA for the CDR3: TGTGCCAGCAGTGAAGGGCCTGGACAGAGATACAATGAGCAGTTCTTC. Its translation is CASSEGPGQRYNEQFF.

The genes are TRBV5-6 and TRBJ2-7; 9 nucleotides match TRBD1. With V trimmed by 4 bases and J by 4 bases, 3 bases remained unmatched. Looked up from germline, CDR1 is SGHDT and CDR2 is YYEEEE. CDR3 length: 13 amino acids. The CDR3 loop reads CASSTGQGYEQYF. The CDR3 DNA follows: TGTGCCAGCAGCACCGGACAGGGGTACGAGCAGTACTTC.

The J gene is TRBJ2-7, the V gene TRBV10-2; 7 bases are shared with TRBD2. The CDR3 covers 14 residues. V lost 6 bases and J lost 7; bases outside the gene matches: 12. Germline V CDR1 and CDR2: WSHSY, SAAADI. The CDR3 DNA reads TGCGCCAGCAGCGATTTTAGACTAGCTCGGGAGCAGTACTTC. Protein sequence: CASSDFRLAREQYF.

This chain joins TRBV7-2 and TRBJ2-6, with D perhaps matching TRBD1 (6 bases). CDR1 is SGHTA, CDR2 FQGNSA, per germline. The CDR3 covers 16 residues. The germline V and J ends were trimmed by 5 bases and 4 bases, with 15 bases remaining between them. For the CDR3, the DNA is TGTGCCAGCAGCACAGGCCAGGGGTACGGGGCCAACGTCCTGACTTTC. It is translated as CASSTGQGYGANVLTF.

The rearrangement links TRBV3-1 (or the pseudogene TRBV3-2) to TRBJ2-7; maybe TRBD1 (6 bases). This CDR3 comprises 13 residues. With 1 base removed from V and 7 bases from J, the gap between germline ends came to 11 bases. Germline assignment: CDR1 LGHDT and CDR2 YNNKEL (reference sequence). As DNA, the CDR3 is TGTGCCAGCAGCCAAGCAGGTCAGGGGGAGCAGTACTTC. Its translation is CASSQAGQGEQYF.

The chain combines TRBV6-6 with TRBJ2-3; no firm D call. Trimming shortened V by 2 bases and J by 2 bases, and 8 bases separated the two germline ends. The length of the CDR3 is 14 residues. In germline, CDR1 is MNHNY, CDR2 SVGAGI (reference sequence). As DNA, the CDR3 is TGTGCCAGCAGTTACGACTCTCTCACAGATACGCAGTATTTT. Translation gives CASSYDSLTDTQYF.

The chain carries TRBV5-6 and TRBJ2-7, with 9 bases fitting TRBD1. The V and J ends lost 4 bases and 1 base, in that order; junction bases with no gene match: 9. This CDR3 contains 16 residues. The germline gives CDR1 SGHDT, CDR2 YYEEEE. DNA of the CDR3: TGTGCCAGCAGCCTCACCCCCGGGACAGGGTCCTACGAGCAGTACTTC. Translated: CASSLTPGTGSYEQYF.

The chain employs TRBV27 and TRBJ2-4; 9 nucleotides agree with TRBD1. Germline trimming cut 5 bases from V and 0 bases from J; bases unmatched to any gene: 8. The CDR3 loop spans 17 amino acids. CDR1 and CDR2 (germline): MNHEY, SMNVEV (reference sequence). CDR3 loop: CASSPPGTGLAKNIQYF. The CDR3 DNA follows: TGTGCCAGCAGTCCTCCCGGGACAGGGCTAGCCAAAAACATTCAGTACTTC.

The chain employs TRBV6-1 and TRBJ2-5, with D possibly TRBD2 on 6 matching bases. Between the trimmed V and J ends, which lost 3 bases and 5 bases, there was a span of 10 bases. The CDR3 runs to 13 residues. In germline, CDR1 is MNHNS, CDR2 SASEGT. DNA of the CDR3: TGTGCCAGCAGTGACGGGGGAAGGGAGACCCAGTACTTC. This encodes CASSDGGRETQYF.

The rearrangement joins TRBV27 to TRBJ2-7, with D possibly matching TRBD2 (6 bases). CDR1 is MNHEY and CDR2 is SMNVEV in the germline V gene (reference sequence). Between the trimmed V and J ends, which lost 2 bases and 3 bases, there was a span of 8 bases. There are 13 residues in the CDR3. This CDR3 is CASSLGTYYEQYF. CDR3 DNA sequence: TGTGCCAGCAGTTTAGGGACTTACTACGAGCAGTACTTC.

This chain connects TRBV6-1 to TRBJ2-1; TRBD2 agrees at 12 bases. V shed 1 base, J shed 10 bases, and the junction held 8 bases outside the gene matches. Germline loops: CDR1 MNHNS, CDR2 SASEGT. This CDR3 has 16 residues. CDR3: CASSEVGASGRVEQFF. CDR3 bases: TGTGCCAGCAGTGAAGTAGGGGCTAGCGGGAGGGTAGAGCAGTTCTTC.

For this clone: The sample contains more than one DNA sequence encoding this CDR3. The chain recombines TRBV7-9 with TRBJ2-2, with D uncertain. The V gene lost 3 bases and the J gene lost 4 bases, with 6 bases spanning the gap. This CDR3 comprises 13 residues. Germline-derived CDR1 and CDR2 are SEHNR and FQNEAQ (reference sequence). CDR3 in amino acids: CASSFGGTGELFF. The CDR3 region has the DNA TGTGCCAGCAGCTTTGGCGGCACCGGGGAGCTGTTTTTT. The whole variable domain, filled in from reference TRBV7-9 and TRBJ2-2, reads DTGVSQNPRHKITKRGQNVTFRCDPISEHNRLYWYRQTLGQGPEFLTYFQNEAQLEKSRLLSDRFSAERPKGSFSTLEIQRTEQGDSAMYLCASSFGGTGELFFGEGSRLTVL.

The sample holds one count of this clone. The J gene is TRBJ2-7, the V gene TRBV2; 7 bases fit TRBD1. Trimming removed 8 bases from V and 1 base from J; junction bases left unmatched: 11. The CDR3 loop spans 15 amino acids. Germline CDR1 and CDR2: SNHLY and FYNNEI. CDR3 protein: CASGQGVPVSYEQYF. The DNA of the CDR3 is TGTGCCAGCGGCCAGGGGGTTCCTGTATCCTACGAGCAGTACTTC.

The chain couples TRBV4-1 to TRBJ2-5, with TRBD2 matching over 12 bases. The germline CDR1 and CDR2 sequences are MGHRA and YSYEKL. V lost 0 bases, J lost 5 bases, and 10 bases stayed unmatched. This CDR3 has 18 residues. The CDR3 nucleotides are TGCGCCAGCAGCCAAGAATACAGGGCTAGCGGGGGGGATGAGACCCAGTACTTC. Its translation is CASSQEYRASGGDETQYF.

The V call is TRBV25-1, the J call TRBJ1-4; unclear D gene. Germline V gene lookup returns CDR1 MGHDK and CDR2 SYGVNS. CDR3 length: 14 residues. V gave up 1 base and J gave up 2 bases, with 5 bases separating them. This CDR3 reads CASSEWATNEKLFF. The CDR3 DNA sequence: TGTGCCAGCAGTGAATGGGCGACTAATGAAAAACTGTTTTTT.